This T cell receptor beta chain was observed in a study of cytomegalovirus exposure and HLA in healthy donors. Primers: 60 Vbeta forward and 13 Jbeta reverse. TCRdb keeps only in-frame clones here, not all; method: immunoSEQ multiplex PCR. The table lists some 120,000 clones, around four fifths of them singletons. The specimen was PBMCs. The TCR sequence derives from a male donor in good health and CMV-seropositive.

CDR3 loop: CASSVTSGVGHTQYF. CDR3 sequence (DNA): TGTGCCAGCAGTGTGACTAGCGGGGTCGGACATACGCAGTATTTT. The rearrangement links TRBV6-4 to TRBJ2-3; 11 bases fit TRBD2. This CDR3 contains 15 residues. V shed 4 bases, J shed 7 bases, and the junction held 7 bases outside the gene matches. Germline CDR1 is MRHNA and CDR2 is SNTAGT.